In its sample, the clone carrying this T cell receptor beta chain was seen many times. The sample originates from a study of blood T cell repertoires in COVID-19. At the level of the study: The origin of the acute and convalescent COVID-19 samples was the United States, Italy and Spain. T cells, B-cell-depleted T cells, or PBMCs supplied cDNA or gDNA.

Per the original data handling: Researchers report that nucleated cell counts were estimated from reference gene primer amplification. The assay was immunoSEQ multiplex PCR, and TCRdb's table has in-frame clones only and misses some. V, J and clone size derive from that table, while D and trimming were established from the DNA sequence. The table records 70,000 to 95,000 clones, around four fifths of them present only once. The specimen sequenced was peripheral blood. This receptor was obtained from a woman aged 70-85 years with active or convalescent COVID-19.

CDR3 in amino acids: CASSQGRRVLGDTIYF. For the CDR3, the DNA is TGCGCCAGCAGCCAAGGCAGGCGGGTGCTCGGGGACACCATATATTTT. This chain links TRBV4-3 with TRBJ1-3; D not certain. CDR1 is LGHNA, CDR2 YSLEER, per germline. The CDR3 is 16 residues long. Trimming removed 1 base from V and 8 bases from J, with 18 bases in between.